The 10 T cell receptor beta chains reported below all come from one sample, sequenced in a study of blood T cells in healthy people across ages. Primers used in a second PCR of about 6 to 11 cycles were a sample-barcoded 5' primer and a J-beta primer mix. TCRdb analysed the 5' RACE reads with MiXCR anew, one entry per CDR3 protein. Of about 970,000 distinct CDR3 sequences detected, roughly 51% appear once; the ten largest clones hold 20% to 25%. The sequenced sample consisted of blood. The receptors shown here come from a woman aged 60 to 75 in good health.

As to this clonotype: A much larger clone lies a single base off, so this may be a read error. This chain joins TRBV28 and TRBJ2-7; D may be TRBD1 or TRBD2 (5 bases each). The J call is doubtful: the DNA matches TRBJ2-5 better. In germline, CDR1 is MDHEN, CDR2 SYDVKM. CDR3 length: 12 amino acids. CDR3 sequence: CAGNVGRETQYF. CDR3 nucleotides: TGTGCCGGCAACGTGGGACGGGAGACCCAGTACTTC.

The chain links TRBV20-1 to TRBJ2-5; maybe TRBD2 (5 bases). Trimming removed 2 bases from V and 3 bases from J, with 10 bases in between. The CDR3 covers 13 residues. In germline, CDR1 is DFQATT, CDR2 SNEGSKA (reference sequence). The CDR3 DNA is TGCAGTGCTAGATTGTCGCGGGAAGAGACCCAGTACTTC. As protein: CSARLSREETQYF.

The chain links TRBV5-6 to TRBJ1-1; D unclear. The CDR3 has 12 residues. The germline CDR1 and CDR2 sequences are SGHDT and YYEEEE. Deletions cut 4 bases from V and 10 bases from J, with 14 bases between. CDR3 DNA: TGTGCCAGCAGCCGGGATCTTATCGGAGCTTTCTTT. As protein: CASSRDLIGAFF.

The V gene is TRBV5-1, the J gene TRBJ1-2; TRBD1 aligns across 7 bases. V trimming: 1 base; J trimming: 8 bases; junction bases outside the gene matches: 5. Per germline, CDR1 SGHRS and CDR2 YFSETQ. This CDR3 has 13 amino acids. CDR3 loop: CASSLSGGLGYTF. The CDR3 DNA reads TGCGCCAGCAGCTTGTCAGGGGGTCTGGGCTACACCTTC.

The chain uses TRBV4-1 and TRBJ1-2, with D perhaps TRBD1 (6 bases). This CDR3 is 15 amino acids long. Germline CDR1 reads MGHRA; CDR2 reads YSYEKL. Trimming shortened V by 4 bases and J by 7 bases, and 19 bases separated the two germline ends. In DNA, the CDR3 is TGCGCCAGCAGCCCATACAGGGCCGGGGACTGTGGCTACACCTTC. It translates to CASSPYRAGDCGYTF.

This clonotype occurred many times. The chain joins TRBV6-2 or TRBV6-3 to TRBJ2-4; 8 bases are a match to TRBD2. The germline gives CDR1 MNHEY, CDR2 SVGEGT. The CDR3 totals 15 residues. The trim removed 6 bases at V and 3 bases at J, leaving 7 bases unmatched. CDR3 bases: TGTGCCAGCAGGCCTCCGGGACTAGGCAAAAACATTCAGTACTTC. Translated: CASRPPGLGKNIQYF.

The chain carries TRBV3-1 and TRBJ2-1; TRBD2 is a possible D gene (6 bases). Deletions cut 4 bases from V and 6 bases from J, with 10 bases between. The CDR3 sequence is 13 residues long. Germline CDR1 and CDR2: LGHDT and YNNKEL (reference sequence). Here the CDR3 reads CASSLRRANEQFF. CDR3 coding DNA: TGTGCCAGCAGCCTTCGGAGGGCCAATGAGCAGTTCTTC.

This chain links TRBV5-1 with TRBJ2-3; 9 nucleotides align to TRBD2. This CDR3 contains 16 residues. Germline V gene sequence: CDR1 SGHRS, CDR2 YFSETQ. V shed 0 bases, J shed 10 bases, and the junction held 12 bases outside the gene matches. In DNA, the CDR3 is TGCGCCAGCAGCTTGGCTACGACTAGCGGAGGAACTGCGCAGTATTTT. This gives the protein CASSLATTSGGTAQYF.

The table lists this clonotype with many counts. V usage is TRBV4-3 and J usage is TRBJ2-1, with 9 bases matching TRBD2. CDR1 LGHNA and CDR2 YSLEER come from the germline V gene. The CDR3 has 14 residues. The J segment lost 9 bases and the V segment lost 5 bases, leaving 8 bases of the junction unmatched. CDR3 region: CASSSLAGASEQFF. As DNA, the CDR3 is TGCGCCAGCAGCTCCTTAGCGGGAGCTAGTGAGCAGTTCTTC.

This clonotype was seen ten or more times. The DNA for the CDR3 is TGTGCCAGCAGCAAAGCGGGAGGCCGTCACGAGCAGTACTTC. This encodes CASSKAGGRHEQYF. The V and J genes are TRBV14 and TRBJ2-7; 9 nucleotides align to TRBD2. The CDR3 totals 14 residues. V shed 5 bases and J 5 bases; nucleotides not matched to a gene: 7. The germline V gene has CDR1 SGHDN and CDR2 FVKESK. The full variable domain, rest sourced from reference TRBV14 and TRBJ2-7, is EAGVTQFPSHSVIEKGQTVTLRCDPISGHDNLYWYRRVMGKEIKFLLHFVKESKQDESGMPNNRFLAERTGGTYSTLKVQPAELEDSGVYFCASSKAGGRHEQYFGPGTRLTVT.